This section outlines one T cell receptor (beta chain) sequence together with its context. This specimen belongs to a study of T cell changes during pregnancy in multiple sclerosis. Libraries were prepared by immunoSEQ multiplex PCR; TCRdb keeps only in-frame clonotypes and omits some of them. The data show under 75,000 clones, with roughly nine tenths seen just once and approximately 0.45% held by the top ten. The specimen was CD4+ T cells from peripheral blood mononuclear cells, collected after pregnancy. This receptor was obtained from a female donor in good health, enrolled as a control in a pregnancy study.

CDR3 amino acids: CASSRGAVYGANVLTF. Here the CDR3 DNA reads TGTGCCAGCTCCAGGGGCGCGGTTTATGGGGCCAACGTCCTGACTTTC. The chain uses TRBV18 and TRBJ2-6; tentative D call: TRBD1 (6 bases). Germline assignment: CDR1 KGHSH and CDR2 LQKENI. V gave up 6 bases and J gave up 3 bases, with 15 bases separating them. The CDR3 totals 16 residues.